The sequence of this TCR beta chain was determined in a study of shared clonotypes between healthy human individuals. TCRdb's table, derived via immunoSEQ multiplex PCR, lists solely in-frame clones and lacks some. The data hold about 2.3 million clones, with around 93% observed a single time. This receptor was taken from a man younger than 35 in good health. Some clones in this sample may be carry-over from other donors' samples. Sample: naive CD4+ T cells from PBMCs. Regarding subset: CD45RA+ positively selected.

The CDR3: CASSQDLRLGGYEQYF. The CDR3, as DNA: TGTGCCAGCAGCCAAGATCTCCGGCTAGGGGGCTACGAGCAGTACTTC. This sequence joins TRBV4-2 and TRBJ2-7; a possible D gene is TRBD1 (6 bases). There are 16 residues in the CDR3. Trimming pared 0 bases from V and 3 bases from J, leaving 15 bases between. CDR1 and CDR2 from the germline V gene are LGHNA and YNFKEQ.